The 28 T cell receptor beta chains in this list originate from one sample, sequenced in a study of post-analysis software for immune sequencing data. Study results and caveats: A handful of TRBV segments were significantly more frequent in patients than in controls. TRBV5-6, TRBV5-1 and TRBV20-1 were among these segments.

These receptors lack a known antigen. The TCR beta cDNA libraries carried unique molecular identifiers. One entry per CDR3 protein, called by TCRdb with MiXCR from the PCR reads. The data hold fewer than 900,000 distinct CDR3 sequences, with about half observed a single time. What was sequenced was blood. The origin of the receptors is a girl aged 5-17 years with multiple sclerosis.

The chain couples TRBV25-1 to TRBJ1-2; TRBD1 matches at 7 bases. The V segment lost 6 bases and the J segment 8 bases; nucleotides outside the gene matches: 9. The CDR3 has 13 amino acids. The V gene's germline CDR1 is MGHDK and CDR2 SYGVNS. The CDR3: CASRGTGVWGYTF. In DNA form, the CDR3 reads TGTGCCAGCAGGGGTACAGGGGTCTGGGGCTACACCTTC.

CDR3 loop: CASSFGPQRDTQYF. Written as DNA, the CDR3 is TGTGCCAGCAGTTTTGGACCTCAACGGGATACGCAGTATTTT. The chain employs TRBV12-3 or TRBV12-4 and TRBJ2-3; D is uncertain. CDR3 size: 14 residues. Trimming shortened V by 3 bases and J by 6 bases, and 13 bases separated the two germline ends.

This clonotype was counted many times. V is TRBV3-1 and J is TRBJ2-7; 11 bases are shared with TRBD2. The CDR3 covers 16 residues. The trim removed 7 bases at V and 5 bases at J, leaving 13 bases unmatched. Germline CDR1 is LGHDT and CDR2 is YNNKEL (reference sequence). The CDR3, as DNA: TGTGCCAGCACCCGTTGGCTAGCGGGAGGTATAAACGAGCAGTACTTC. Translating it yields CASTRWLAGGINEQYF.

This clonotype was found a few times. V gene TRBV11-2 combines with J gene TRBJ2-3, with 11 bases matching TRBD2. V dropped 3 bases and J dropped 5; count of bases not matched to a gene: 7. In germline, CDR1 is SGHAT, CDR2 FQNNGV. This CDR3 is 16 amino acids long. Here the CDR3 DNA reads TGTGCCAGCAGCTTGATGGGACTAGCGGCGGGAGATACGCAGTATTTT. It yields the protein CASSLMGLAAGDTQYF.

V usage is TRBV5-6 and J usage is TRBJ2-7; D uncertain. Trimming removed 0 bases from V and 3 bases from J, with 7 bases in between. The length of the CDR3 is 13 residues. Germline CDR1 SGHDT, CDR2 YYEEEE. The CDR3 protein is CASSLDMNYEQYF. The DNA for the CDR3 is TGTGCCAGCAGCTTGGACATGAACTACGAGCAGTACTTC. The full variable domain, with the rest looked up from reference TRBV5-6 and TRBJ2-7, is DAGVTQSPTHLIKTRGQQVTLRCSPKSGHDTVSWYQQALGQGPQFIFQYYEEEERQRGNFPDRFSGHQFPNYSSELNVNALLLGDSALYLCASSLDMNYEQYFGPGTRLTVT.

This clonotype was observed a few times. The gene calls are TRBV9 and TRBJ2-1; TRBD2 aligns across 8 bases. Germline CDR1 SGDLS, CDR2 YYNGEE. With V trimmed by 9 bases and J by 3 bases, 5 bases remained unmatched. The CDR3 contains 13 residues. The CDR3 loop is CATGGDNYNEQFF. The CDR3 DNA reads as TGTGCCACCGGGGGGGACAACTACAATGAGCAGTTCTTC.

This clonotype was counted between two and nine times. This chain links TRBV10-3 with TRBJ2-7; D unresolved. Germline CDR1 is ENHRY and CDR2 is SYGVKD. The V and J ends lost 2 bases and 6 bases respectively, with 11 bases between them. The CDR3 loop spans 13 amino acids. DNA of the CDR3: TGTGCCATCAGTGAGACGAAAAGGGTCGAGCAGTACTTC. Translated, it gives CAISETKRVEQYF.

In its sample, this clonotype was seen a few times. The chain is built from TRBV9 and TRBJ1-1, with a tentative D call TRBD1 (5 bases). CDR3 length: 13 residues. V lost 5 bases and J 1 base, leaving 9 bases between the germline ends. The germline V gene encodes CDR1 SGDLS and CDR2 YYNGEE. CDR3 in DNA: TGTGCCAGCAGTTATACAGGGAACACTGAAGCTTTCTTT. This sequence encodes CASSYTGNTEAFF.

V usage is TRBV6-5 and J usage is TRBJ1-2; no clear D gene. V was clipped by 2 bases and J by 2 bases, with 9 bases between them. The CDR3 has 14 amino acids. Germline V gene data show CDR1 as MNHEY and CDR2 as SVGAGI. Written as DNA, the CDR3 is TGTGCCAGCAGTTACCTGGGAATAAACTATGGCTACACCTTC. The encoded protein is CASSYLGINYGYTF.

The chain employs TRBV20-1 and TRBJ2-3, with TRBD2 as a possible D gene (6 bases). The V gene's germline CDR1 is DFQATT and CDR2 SNEGSKA (reference sequence). The CDR3 consists of 13 residues. The germline V and J ends were trimmed by 1 base and 6 bases, with 11 bases remaining between them. The CDR3 nucleotides read TGCAGTGCTAGAGGCGCCAGCGGGGATACGCAGTATTTT. It encodes CSARGASGDTQYF.

The chain links TRBV7-3 to TRBJ2-1, with a possible D match to TRBD1 (5 bases). V shed 5 bases and J shed 2 bases, with 16 bases lying between them. The CDR3 extends over 16 amino acids. CDR1 is SGHTA and CDR2 is FQGTGA in the germline V gene. Here the CDR3 reads CASSLAGGRAYNEQFF. The CDR3, as DNA: TGTGCCAGCAGCCTCGCCGGTGGCAGGGCCTACAATGAGCAGTTCTTC.

A few counts support this clonotype. This sequence joins TRBV27 and TRBJ1-5; no definite D call. This CDR3 has 14 residues. Trimming pared 5 bases from V and 4 bases from J, leaving 12 bases between. Germline V gene lookup returns CDR1 MNHEY and CDR2 SMNVEV (reference sequence). The CDR3 sequence: CASSAGVNNQPQHF. In nucleotides, the CDR3 is TGTGCCAGCAGTGCCGGGGTGAATAATCAGCCCCAGCATTTT.

This clonotype was detected a few times. The chain combines TRBV29-1 with TRBJ2-7; 8 bases agree with TRBD1. The CDR3 is 12 residues long. Trimming cost V 4 bases and J 5 bases; bases outside gene matches: 4. Per the germline V gene, CDR1 is SQVTM and CDR2 is ANQGSEA. In DNA, the CDR3 is TGCAGCGTTGGACAGGGGACAGACGAGCAGTACTTC. Translating gives CSVGQGTDEQYF.

The chain links TRBV7-6 to TRBJ1-1; 10 bases match TRBD1. Looked up from germline, CDR1 is SGHVS and CDR2 is FNYEAQ. V lost 5 bases and J lost 0; bases outside the gene matches: 6. The CDR3 has 16 residues. CDR3 amino acids: CASSKRTGGMNTEAFF. The CDR3, as DNA: TGTGCCAGCAGCAAGAGGACAGGGGGAATGAACACTGAAGCTTTCTTT.

The V call is TRBV7-9, the J call TRBJ2-7, with a possible D match to TRBD2 (5 bases). The better agreement between TRBJ2-5 and the DNA end casts doubt on the J call. The CDR3 spans 15 residues. Germline V lookup: CDR1 SEHNR, CDR2 FQNEAQ (reference sequence). The CDR3 region is CASSPQEEEEGTQYF. As DNA, the CDR3 is TGTGCCAGCAGCCCCCAAGAGGAGGAAGAGGGGACCCAGTACTTC.

The chain links TRBV6-6 to TRBJ2-4, with D tentatively TRBD1 (6 bases). Looked up from germline, CDR1 is MNHNY and CDR2 is SVGAGI (reference sequence). V was shortened by 5 bases and J by 0 bases, with 14 bases between the two germline ends. This CDR3 is 16 amino acids long. The DNA of the CDR3 is TGTGCCAGCAGTCCGATGGACAGACCAGCCAAAAACATTCAGTACTTC. Translating it yields CASSPMDRPAKNIQYF.

The chain carries TRBV29-1 and TRBJ2-7, with 7 bases aligning to TRBD1. In germline, CDR1 is SQVTM, CDR2 ANQGSEA. This CDR3 is built from 12 residues. With V trimmed by 7 bases and J by 1 base, 4 bases remained unmatched. CDR3 loop: CSANRGSYEQYF. The CDR3 DNA is TGCAGCGCCAACAGGGGATCCTACGAGCAGTACTTC.

This clonotype was counted a few times. The CDR3 sequence: CASSRGTHNEQFF. The CDR3 nucleotides read TGTGCCAGCAGCCGGGGCACCCACAATGAGCAGTTCTTC. This chain connects TRBV7-9 to TRBJ2-1, with D possibly called TRBD1 or TRBD2 (5 bases each). V dropped 5 bases and J dropped 5 bases, with 10 bases sitting between them. The CDR3 has 13 amino acids. Germline-derived CDR1 and CDR2 are SEHNR and FQNEAQ (reference sequence).

The sample holds a few counts of this clonotype. V gene TRBV27 combines with J gene TRBJ2-6; no reliable D call. V lost 6 bases and J lost 0, with 3 bases in between. Per germline, CDR1 MNHEY and CDR2 SMNVEV (reference sequence). This CDR3 contains 13 residues. The CDR3 region is CASRHSGANVLTF. DNA for the CDR3: TGTGCCAGCAGACACTCTGGGGCCAACGTCCTGACTTTC.

The chain has TRBV10-3 and TRBJ2-3; D call uncertain. Between the trimmed V and J ends, which lost 3 bases and 2 bases, there was a span of 12 bases. Germline CDR1 reads ENHRY; CDR2 reads SYGVKD. The CDR3 totals 15 residues. CDR3 in DNA: TGTGCCATCAGTGATCCCTGGAACGACACAGATACGCAGTATTTT. It yields the protein CAISDPWNDTDTQYF.

The chain uses TRBV20-1 and TRBJ2-3; TRBD2 agrees at 11 bases. The CDR3 is 13 residues long. Germline-derived CDR1 and CDR2 are DFQATT and SNEGSKA (reference sequence). V lost 5 bases and J lost 6; bases outside the gene matches: 4. CDR3 sequence: CSAPPSGRDTQYF. The CDR3 DNA reads as TGCAGTGCTCCTCCTAGCGGGAGGGATACGCAGTATTTT.

The chain carries TRBV5-5 and TRBJ1-6, with D hard to call. CDR1 and CDR2 from the germline V gene are SGHKS and YYEKEE (reference sequence). This CDR3 has 16 amino acids. V gave up 1 base and J gave up 0 bases, with 8 bases separating them. CDR3 sequence reads: CASSLLASSYNSPLHF. The CDR3 bases are TGTGCCAGCAGCTTGCTGGCGAGCTCCTATAATTCACCCCTCCACTTT.

The rearrangement uses TRBV7-9 and TRBJ1-2; D call uncertain. Trimming pared 5 bases from V and 3 bases from J, leaving 7 bases between. Germline loops: CDR1 SEHNR, CDR2 FQNEAQ (reference sequence). The CDR3 consists of 12 residues. This CDR3 is CASSPDDYGYTF. As DNA, the CDR3 is TGTGCCAGCAGCCCAGACGACTATGGCTACACCTTC.

This clonotype was found a few times. The chain links TRBV29-1 to TRBJ2-3, with D maybe TRBD2 (5 bases). The CDR3 totals 14 residues. Trimming shortened V by 4 bases and J by 6 bases, and 17 bases separated the two germline ends. In germline, CDR1 is SQVTM, CDR2 ANQGSEA. The CDR3 region has the DNA TGCAGCGTTGTTCTAGCTTACTCGGGGGATACGCAGTATTTT. It codes for CSVVLAYSGDTQYF.

There are a few counts of this clonotype. The J gene is TRBJ2-7, the V gene TRBV29-1; 12 nucleotides align to TRBD2. The CDR3 is made up of 13 amino acids. CDR1 is SQVTM and CDR2 is ANQGSEA in the germline V gene. The ends lost 7 bases at V and 4 bases at J; junction bases unmatched: 5. CDR3 in amino acids: CSAQTSGRYEQYF. CDR3 nucleotide sequence: TGCAGCGCCCAGACTAGCGGGAGATACGAGCAGTACTTC.

This clonotype was found a few times. The chain is built from TRBV5-1 and TRBJ2-3, with TRBD2 matching 8 bases. Per germline, CDR1 SGHRS and CDR2 YFSETQ. This CDR3 comprises 15 residues. The junction had 5 bases not matched to a gene; V was cut back by 5 bases and J by 0 bases. CDR3 coding DNA: TGCGCCAGCAGTCCGGGACTAGTGAGCACAGATACGCAGTATTTT. Translated: CASSPGLVSTDTQYF.

This clonotype has a handful of counts. The chain links TRBV5-1 to TRBJ1-4; 7 nucleotides match TRBD1. The germline gives CDR1 SGHRS, CDR2 YFSETQ. This CDR3 is 14 amino acids long. J gave up 5 bases and V 4 bases, and 5 bases lay outside the gene matches. CDR3 sequence (DNA): TGCGCCAGCAGCCGACAGGGTCAGAATGAAAAACTGTTTTTT. Its translation: CASSRQGQNEKLFF.

This rearrangement joins TRBV3-1 to TRBJ2-1; no firm D call. V was cut by 2 bases and J by 9 bases, with 14 bases left in between. The CDR3 spans 14 residues. Germline V CDR1 and CDR2: LGHDT, YNNKEL (reference sequence). The CDR3 sequence: CASSQLEGRGEQFF. CDR3 DNA: TGTGCCAGCAGCCAACTAGAAGGGCGAGGTGAGCAGTTCTTC.